This T cell receptor beta chain was sequenced during a study of T cells after yellow fever vaccination. At the level of the study: Using CD3, CD45RA, CCR7 and CD95, the EM, EMRA, CM and Tscm memory subsets were sorted. Each low-cell-number fraction was prepared by means of SMART-Seq v4 Ultra Low Input. Study-wide points: Clonotype sharing between CD4 and CD8 compartments was small. The study found a weaker secondary response that peaked faster, day 5 versus 15.

TCRdb reanalysed the 5' RACE reads using MiXCR and keeps one entry per CDR3 protein. This sample yields 25,000 to 30,000 distinct CDR3 sequences, of which approximately 5% are seen a single time; about an eighth belongs to the top ten. About this clonotype: One base away lies a much larger clone, so this may be a sequencing read error.

The CDR3 contains 16 residues. Trimming shortened V by 3 bases and J by 0 bases, and 13 bases separated the two germline ends. CDR1 and CDR2 from the germline V gene are LGHNA and YSLEER. The J gene is TRBJ2-3, the V gene TRBV4-3, with a weak D call TRBD1 (5 bases). This TCR came from a man aged 25-45 years who received the YFV17D yellow fever vaccine. The sequencing used PBMCs, either bulk or a sorted T-cell subset (CD4+, CD8+, memory, or dextramer-sorted; not recorded which), collected 15 days after the yellow fever booster vaccination. CDR3 in amino acids: CASSQGQGVSTDTQYF. As DNA, the CDR3 is TGCGCCAGCAGCCAGGGTCAAGGGGTGAGCACAGATACGCAGTATTTT.